The 30 T cell receptor beta chains reported below all come from one sample, sequenced in a study of blood T cell repertoires in COVID-19. Data came from immunoSEQ multiplex PCR; TCRdb stores just in-frame clones and leaves some out. The sample gives 150,000 to 200,000 clones, 65% to 90% of which show up once; 8% to 10% is in the top ten. Sequencing was performed on peripheral blood. Source of these receptors: a man in his 60s with acute or convalescent COVID-19.

CDR3 bases: TGTGCCAGCAGTCGTTTTAGCGGGAGTTATAACAATGAGCAGTTCTTC. This codes for CASSRFSGSYNNEQFF. The chain uses TRBV7-9 and TRBJ2-1, with 9 nucleotides matching TRBD2. V trimming: 6 bases; J trimming: 5 bases; junction bases outside the gene matches: 11. The CDR3 is 16 residues long. Germline V gene sequence: CDR1 SEHNR, CDR2 FQNEAQ (reference sequence).

The J gene is TRBJ1-5, the V gene TRBV2; maybe TRBD1 (5 bases). Trimming removed 5 bases from V and 0 bases from J, with 8 bases in between. The length of the CDR3 is 14 residues. Germline V CDR1 and CDR2: SNHLY, FYNNEI. The CDR3 region has the DNA TGTGCCAGCAGTTCAGGGAATAGCAATCAGCCCCAGCATTTT. This codes for CASSSGNSNQPQHF.

The V gene is TRBV11-2, the J gene TRBJ1-4; the D is unclear. CDR3 length: 13 amino acids. Germline V lookup: CDR1 SGHAT, CDR2 FQNNGV. The V and J ends lost 1 base and 7 bases respectively, with 7 bases between them. DNA for the CDR3: TGTGCCAGCAGCTTAGGGTTCGGTGAAAAACTGTTTTTT. Translating it yields CASSLGFGEKLFF.

The chain carries TRBV28 and TRBJ1-5; D is perhaps TRBD1 (5 bases). V was shortened by 6 bases and J by 7 bases, with 22 bases between the two germline ends. Germline V CDR1 and CDR2: MDHEN, SYDVKM. The CDR3 loop spans 16 amino acids. This CDR3 reads CASSITGVSSTQPQHF. CDR3 DNA: TGTGCCAGCAGCATAACGGGGGTCTCTAGCACGCAGCCCCAGCATTTT.

The chain joins TRBV28 to TRBJ1-1; the match to TRBD1 covers 7 bases. Germline V lookup: CDR1 MDHEN, CDR2 SYDVKM. The CDR3 runs 12 residues. V dropped 5 bases and J dropped 9; count of bases not matched to a gene: 6. CDR3 DNA: TGTGCCAGCAGTACCGGACAGGTTAAAGCTTTCTTT. The encoded protein is CASSTGQVKAFF.

Written as DNA, the CDR3 is TGTGCCAGCAGCCAAGCCGGGGGGCCTAACTATGGCTACACCTTC. Translation: CASSQAGGPNYGYTF. The V and J genes are TRBV3-1 (or the pseudogene TRBV3-2) and TRBJ1-2; D possibly corresponds to TRBD1 (6 bases). V shed 1 base and J shed 0 bases, with 9 bases lying between them. This CDR3 spans 15 amino acids. Germline V gene lookup returns CDR1 LGHDT and CDR2 YNNKEL (reference sequence).

J is TRBJ2-2 and V is TRBV27, with 7 bases identical to TRBD2. CDR3 length equals 16 residues. With 7 bases clipped from V and 5 bases from J, the junction kept 13 bases outside the gene matches. Germline CDR1 MNHEY, CDR2 SMNVEV (reference sequence). The CDR3 loop is CASNKGAGLGTGELFF. The CDR3, as DNA: TGTGCCAGCAACAAAGGAGCGGGATTGGGGACCGGGGAGCTGTTTTTT.

This chain links TRBV6-5 with TRBJ1-2, with 7 bases fitting TRBD1. CDR3 length: 14 amino acids. Germline CDR1 is MNHEY and CDR2 is SVGAGI. Unmatched junction bases numbered 10, after V lost 6 bases and J lost 6 bases. The CDR3 here is CASSPKGAVNGYTF. Here the CDR3 DNA reads TGTGCCAGCAGCCCGAAGGGGGCTGTGAATGGCTACACCTTC.

The table lists this clone with a count of one. The V and J genes are TRBV19 and TRBJ1-2; 7 bases map to TRBD1. V lost 5 bases and J lost 2; bases outside the gene matches: 2. This CDR3 spans 13 amino acids. Looked up from germline, CDR1 is LNHDA and CDR2 is SQIVND (reference sequence). The CDR3 loop reads CASSEQGNYGYTF. DNA of the CDR3: TGTGCCAGTAGTGAACAGGGGAACTATGGCTACACCTTC.

The V gene is TRBV9, the J gene TRBJ2-3; the match to TRBD2 covers 8 bases. Trimming cost V 4 bases and J 1 base; bases outside gene matches: 8. Germline-derived CDR1 and CDR2 are SGDLS and YYNGEE. The CDR3 sequence is 16 residues long. This chain's CDR3 is CASSTGAGGRTDTQYF. For the CDR3, the DNA is TGTGCCAGCAGCACCGGGGCGGGAGGTCGCACAGATACGCAGTATTTT.

This chain uses TRBV27 with TRBJ2-1; D might be TRBD2 (5 bases). Trimming cost V 6 bases and J 4 bases, with 10 bases left between them. Germline CDR1 and CDR2: MNHEY and SMNVEV (reference sequence). The CDR3 consists of 13 residues. CDR3 bases: TGTGCCAGCAGCCTGGGGAGATACAATGAGCAGTTCTTC. Encoded protein: CASSLGRYNEQFF.

V gene TRBV6-5 combines with J gene TRBJ2-7; 8 nucleotides line up with TRBD1. The CDR3 sequence is 13 residues long. Germline V gene sequence: CDR1 MNHEY, CDR2 SVGAGI. Unmatched junction bases numbered 8, after V lost 8 bases and J lost 5 bases. CDR3 sequence reads: CASHRAGGHEQYF. The CDR3 DNA reads TGTGCCAGCCACAGGGCAGGGGGCCACGAGCAGTACTTC.

A single count supports this clone. The rearrangement links TRBV29-1 to TRBJ2-3; TRBD2 is a possible D gene (6 bases). This CDR3 has 13 amino acids. The V gene lost 6 bases and the J gene lost 4 bases, with 14 bases spanning the gap. Germline V lookup: CDR1 SQVTM, CDR2 ANQGSEA. The CDR3 nucleotides are TGCAGCGTGCGGAGGGCCCTCGCAGATACGCAGTATTTT. Translation: CSVRRALADTQYF.

This chain connects TRBV5-1 to TRBJ2-3; no firm D call. V was clipped by 3 bases and J by 0 bases, with 8 bases between them. Germline V gives CDR1 SGHRS, CDR2 YFSETQ. The CDR3 sequence is 14 residues long. The CDR3 nucleotides are TGCGCCAGCAGCTCAAGAGAAAGCACAGATACGCAGTATTTT. Its protein product is CASSSRESTDTQYF.

The rearrangement links TRBV7-3 to TRBJ2-7, with 10 nucleotides matching TRBD2. The junction had 12 bases not matched to a gene; V was cut back by 1 base and J by 6 bases. CDR1 is SGHTA, CDR2 FQGTGA, per germline. The CDR3 loop spans 17 amino acids. This chain's CDR3 is CASSLRPVLAGAGEQYF. For the CDR3, the DNA is TGTGCCAGCAGCTTAAGGCCTGTTCTAGCGGGAGCGGGCGAGCAGTACTTC. Variable domain in full (rest from reference TRBV7-3 and TRBJ2-7): GAGVSQTPSNKVTEKGKYVELRCDPISGHTALYWYRQSLGQGPEFLIYFQGTGAADDSGLPNDRFFAVRPEGSVSTLKIQRTERGDSAVYLCASSLRPVLAGAGEQYFGPGTRLTVT.

The chain links TRBV28 to TRBJ1-1; TRBD1 might be the D (6 bases). CDR3 size: 15 residues. Trimming cost V 7 bases and J 2 bases, with 17 bases left between them. Germline loops: CDR1 MDHEN, CDR2 SYDVKM. CDR3 region: CASNFQGGGNTEAFF. In DNA form, the CDR3 reads TGTGCCAGCAACTTCCAGGGAGGGGGTAACACTGAAGCTTTCTTT.

The gene calls are TRBV5-1 and TRBJ2-1; 7 bases line up with TRBD2. Germline V CDR1 and CDR2: SGHRS, YFSETQ. V lost 5 bases and J lost 1; bases outside the gene matches: 9. The CDR3 runs to 16 residues. DNA of the CDR3: TGCGCCAGCAGATCCTCTAGCGGTTTGTCCTACAATGAGCAGTTCTTC. It specifies CASRSSSGLSYNEQFF.

This chain joins TRBV28 and TRBJ2-1; 11 bases align to TRBD2. The length of the CDR3 is 16 residues. Looked up from germline, CDR1 is MDHEN and CDR2 is SYDVKM. The trim removed 4 bases at V and 4 bases at J, leaving 6 bases unmatched. CDR3 loop: CASSSSSGGPYNEQFF. CDR3 coding DNA: TGTGCCAGCAGTTCTTCTAGCGGGGGGCCTTACAATGAGCAGTTCTTC.

This clone was observed a handful of times. The V and J genes are TRBV18 and TRBJ2-1; maybe TRBD1 (6 bases). The CDR3 contains 11 residues. The germline CDR1 and CDR2 sequences are KGHSH and LQKENI. Trimming stripped 7 bases from V and 6 bases from J, with 7 bases between. CDR3 loop: CASLGGNEQFF. The CDR3 region has the DNA TGTGCCAGCTTAGGGGGCAATGAGCAGTTCTTC.

Turning to this clone: The junction departs from germline at one end; a sequencing error may be responsible. The chain links TRBV19 to TRBJ2-5; D not resolved. CDR3 length: 11 residues. Germline assignment: CDR1 LNHDA and CDR2 SQIVND (reference sequence). CDR3 nucleotides: TGTGCCAGTAGTACCGGAGACCACCGGAACTTC. Residues: CASSTGDHRNF.

The chain uses TRBV5-1 and TRBJ2-7; D gene unclear. This CDR3 is 14 amino acids long. The germline gives CDR1 SGHRS, CDR2 YFSETQ. Trimming stripped 1 base from V and 0 bases from J, with 8 bases between. The CDR3 here is CASSLFSVSYEQYF. The CDR3 DNA reads as TGCGCCAGCAGCTTGTTTTCTGTCTCCTACGAGCAGTACTTC.

This clone was detected only a few times. The chain uses TRBV4-1 and TRBJ2-5, with 11 bases aligning to TRBD2. The CDR3 consists of 16 residues. Germline CDR1 is MGHRA and CDR2 is YSYEKL. With V trimmed by 3 bases and J by 4 bases, 7 bases remained unmatched. This chain's CDR3 is CASSHIAGGVPETQYF. As DNA, the CDR3 is TGCGCCAGCAGCCACATAGCGGGAGGGGTGCCAGAGACCCAGTACTTC.

The gene calls are TRBV7-6 and TRBJ2-1; 7 nucleotides agree with TRBD2. Germline CDR1 is SGHVS and CDR2 is FNYEAQ. The CDR3 sequence is 18 residues long. V dropped 2 bases and J dropped 5; count of bases not matched to a gene: 15. The CDR3 nucleotides are TGTGCCAGCAGCTTATTCCCTCCGGCGGCTAGCGGCCACAATGAGCAGTTCTTC. As protein: CASSLFPPAASGHNEQFF.

V usage is TRBV29-1 and J usage is TRBJ2-1; 9 bases agree with TRBD1. CDR3 length: 17 residues. In germline, CDR1 is SQVTM, CDR2 ANQGSEA. Unmatched junction bases numbered 10, after V lost 4 bases and J lost 0 bases. DNA for the CDR3: TGCAGCGTTGTTGGGGACAGGGCCCCCATCTCCTACAATGAGCAGTTCTTC. This gives the protein CSVVGDRAPISYNEQFF.

J is TRBJ2-2 and V is TRBV19; D is perhaps TRBD2 (6 bases). Germline V CDR1 and CDR2: LNHDA, SQIVND (reference sequence). Trimming removed 10 bases at V and 6 bases at J, with 15 bases between. This CDR3 is 13 amino acids long. Written as DNA, the CDR3 is TGTGCCACCCGGGGCGGGAAGGCCGGGGAGCTGTTTTTT. Its protein is CATRGGKAGELFF.

For the CDR3, the DNA is TGCGCCAGGAAAGGAGGGTATGGCTACACCTTC. It is translated as CARKGGYGYTF. This chain uses TRBV10-1 with TRBJ1-2; unclear D gene. Looked up from germline, CDR1 is WNHNN and CDR2 is SYGVQD (reference sequence). This CDR3 spans 11 amino acids. Trimming removed 9 bases at V and 5 bases at J, with 10 bases between.

The chain joins TRBV11-2 to TRBJ2-3, with a weak D call TRBD1 (7 bases). Germline loops: CDR1 SGHAT, CDR2 FQNNGV. This CDR3 has 16 residues. Trimming removed 5 bases at V and 6 bases at J, with 21 bases between. CDR3 region: CASSRIRRGRMDTQYF. The DNA for the CDR3 is TGTGCCAGCAGCCGGATCAGGAGGGGGCGCATGGATACGCAGTATTTT.

The chain carries TRBV5-8 and TRBJ2-7, with TRBD1 as a possible D gene (5 bases). CDR3 length: 14 residues. V was shortened by 4 bases and J by 0 bases, with 11 bases between the two germline ends. Germline values: CDR1 SGHTS, CDR2 YDEGEE. As DNA, the CDR3 is TGTGCCAGCAGCACCCAGACAGACTCCTACGAGCAGTACTTC. Translation: CASSTQTDSYEQYF.

The chain combines TRBV18 with TRBJ2-3; D is possibly TRBD2 (6 bases). This CDR3 is 13 amino acids long. Germline loops: CDR1 KGHSH, CDR2 LQKENI. The CDR3 bases are TGTGCGTCATATTTAGCGGGCACAGATACGCAGTATTTT. It specifies CASYLAGTDTQYF.

In this sample, this clone turned up many times. The chain recombines TRBV19 with TRBJ2-2; TRBD1 aligns across 7 bases. V was clipped by 5 bases and J by 5 bases; unmatched bases: 5. The CDR3 length is 14 residues. The germline CDR1 and CDR2 sequences are LNHDA and SQIVND (reference sequence). This CDR3 reads CASSLGQLTGELFF. As DNA, the CDR3 is TGTGCCAGTAGTTTGGGACAGCTAACCGGGGAGCTGTTTTTT.